Included here is one T cell receptor (beta chain) sequence, with context. The germline gives CDR1 MDHEN, CDR2 SYDVKM. The CDR3 runs to 15 residues. Trimming left V 5 bases short and J 7 bases short, with 18 bases between. Clones were read by immunoSEQ multiplex PCR, and TCRdb kept only the in-frame ones, dropping some. Of some 150,000 clones in the sample, about 92% were seen once. The data were taken from a study of T cell responses to AZD1222 COVID-19 vaccine. The sample consisted of peripheral blood, taken 28 days after the second AZD1222 dose. The sequence was obtained from an adult who received the AZD1222 COVID-19 vaccine. The chain uses TRBV28 and TRBJ1-5; D is perhaps TRBD1 (5 bases). The CDR3 DNA sequence: TGTGCCAGCAGTCAGGGCGGCAGGGTTCGCCAGCCCCAGCATTTT. Translated: CASSQGGRVRQPQHF.